This T cell receptor beta chain was identified during a study of T cell responses to AZD1222 COVID-19 vaccine. The germline V and J ends were trimmed by 8 bases and 2 bases, with 10 bases remaining between them. The CDR3 is made up of 13 amino acids. Germline CDR1 reads MNHEY; CDR2 reads SVGAGI. Data came from immunoSEQ multiplex PCR; TCRdb stores just in-frame clones and leaves some out. This sample has 100,000 to 150,000 clones; over 75% occur once, and the top ten carry less than 9%. The study's findings and limits: The donors showed a predominance of white British ancestry and of females, with possible underestimation of clonal diversity. Repertoires were collected only later (after the peak T cell response had occurred).

As to this clone: Its antigen is as yet unknown.

The clonotype was recovered from an adult in good health. The chain uses TRBV6-5 and TRBJ1-5; D call uncertain. Sample: peripheral blood, taken on day 0 of AZD1222 vaccination. The DNA for the CDR3 is TGTGCCAGCTCCAATGGGGGCAATCAGCCCCAGCATTTT. Encoded protein: CASSNGGNQPQHF.